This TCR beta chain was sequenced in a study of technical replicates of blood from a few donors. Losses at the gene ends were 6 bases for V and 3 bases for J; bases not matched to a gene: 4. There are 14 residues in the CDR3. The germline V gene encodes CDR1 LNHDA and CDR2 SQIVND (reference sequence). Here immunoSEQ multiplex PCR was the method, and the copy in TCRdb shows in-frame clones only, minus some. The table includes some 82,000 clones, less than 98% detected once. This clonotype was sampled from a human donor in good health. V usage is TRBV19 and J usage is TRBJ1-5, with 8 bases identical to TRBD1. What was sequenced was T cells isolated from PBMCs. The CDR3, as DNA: TGTGCCAGTAGGACGACAGGGGTCAATCAGCCCCAGCATTTT. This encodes CASRTTGVNQPQHF.